A selection of T cell receptor beta chains follows, all from one sample in a study of identical twins. TCRdb reanalysed the 5' RACE reads using MiXCR and keeps one entry per CDR3 protein. The profile shows some 560,000 distinct CDR3 sequences, 9.6% of them singletons. This sample also belongs to another study, concerning yellow fever vaccine responses in identical twins.

Specimen: PBMCs. Source of these receptors: a woman in her late teens or twenties in good health. Both conserved end residues are part of each CDR3. D genes are given only for firm matches. Clone size is not always given. Where it is, it says once, few, many or a class for expanded clones.

v_call: TRBV20-1; clone_size: few; d_call: TRBD2; j_call: TRBJ2-3; cdr3_nt: TGCAGTGCCCGACCCGGGGCAGCGGGGGGTACGCAGTATTTT; cdr3_aa: CSARPGAAGGTQYF
v_call: TRBV20-1; clone_size: -; d_call: -; j_call: TRBJ2-7; cdr3_nt: TGCAGTGCTAGGGCCCCGAGGAACGAGCAGTACTTC; cdr3_aa: CSARAPRNEQYF
v_call: TRBV3-1; clone_size: many; d_call: TRBD1; j_call: TRBJ2-7; cdr3_nt: TGTGCCAGCAGCCAAACAGGGGGAGGGCAGTACTTC; cdr3_aa: CASSQTGGGQYF
v_call: TRBV4-2; clone_size: few; d_call: -; j_call: TRBJ2-1; cdr3_nt: TGTGCCAGCAGCCAAGAAGCCAGGGATGAGCAGTTCTTC; cdr3_aa: CASSQEARDEQFF
v_call: TRBV29-1; clone_size: many; d_call: -; j_call: TRBJ1-1; cdr3_nt: TGCAGCGTTGAAGGTTCTCGGGGTATGAACACTGAAGCTTTCTTT; cdr3_aa: CSVEGSRGMNTEAFF
v_call: TRBV6-4; clone_size: many; d_call: TRBD2; j_call: TRBJ2-1; cdr3_nt: TGTGCCAGCAGTGACACTAGCGGGAGCTCCTACAATGAGCAGTTCTTC; cdr3_aa: CASSDTSGSSYNEQFF
v_call: TRBV7-2; clone_size: many; d_call: -; j_call: TRBJ2-7; cdr3_nt: TGTGCCAGCAGCCTAGCAATGATGGGGTACGAGCAGTACTTC; cdr3_aa: CASSLAMMGYEQYF
v_call: TRBV3-1; clone_size: many; d_call: -; j_call: TRBJ2-7; cdr3_nt: TGTGCCAGCAGCCAAGACAGTAACAGGGGACTGTACTTC; cdr3_aa: CASSQDSNRGLYF
v_call: TRBV2; clone_size: once; d_call: -; j_call: TRBJ2-7; cdr3_nt: TGTGCCAGCAAACAGGAGCGAAGCCTCTACGAGCAGTACTTC; cdr3_aa: CASKQERSLYEQYF
v_call: TRBV20-1; clone_size: -; d_call: TRBD1; j_call: TRBJ2-7; cdr3_nt: TGCAGTGCTTTTCGGACAGGGGGCTCCTACGAGCAGTACTTC; cdr3_aa: CSAFRTGGSYEQYF
v_call: TRBV30; clone_size: -; d_call: TRBD1; j_call: TRBJ2-5; cdr3_nt: TGTGCCTGGGACAGGGGACATGAGACCCAGTACTTC; cdr3_aa: CAWDRGHETQYF
v_call: TRBV6-2/TRBV6-3; clone_size: -; d_call: -; j_call: TRBJ2-7; cdr3_nt: TGTGCCAGCAGGGAGACGGATTTCTGGTCCTACGAGCAGTACTTC; cdr3_aa: CASRETDFWSYEQYF
v_call: TRBV6-4; clone_size: many; d_call: -; j_call: TRBJ2-1; cdr3_nt: TGTGCCAGCAGTGACTCGATAGAGGCTGAGCAGTTCTTC; cdr3_aa: CASSDSIEAEQFF
v_call: TRBV3-1; clone_size: -; d_call: TRBD2; j_call: TRBJ2-7; cdr3_nt: TGTGCCAGCGGTGGGACTAGCGGGAGCTACCGCCCCTACGAGCAGTACTTC; cdr3_aa: CASGGTSGSYRPYEQYF
v_call: TRBV12-3/TRBV12-4; clone_size: -; d_call: -; j_call: TRBJ2-5; cdr3_nt: TGTGCCGTCAGAAGGTGGGGCGGGGAAGAGACCCAGTACTTC; cdr3_aa: CAVRRWGGEETQYF
v_call: TRBV29-1; clone_size: -; d_call: -; j_call: TRBJ2-1; cdr3_nt: TGCAGCGTGGAAACAGGTACCATCGATGAGCAGTTCTTC; cdr3_aa: CSVETGTIDEQFF
v_call: TRBV10-3; clone_size: many; d_call: TRBD2; j_call: TRBJ2-2; cdr3_nt: TGTGCCATCAGTGTAGCGGGAGATAATACCGGGGAGCTGTTTTTT; cdr3_aa: CAISVAGDNTGELFF
v_call: TRBV2; clone_size: few; d_call: -; j_call: TRBJ2-3; cdr3_nt: TGTGCCAGCAGTGGTTCAGGACAAACAGATACGCAGTATTTT; cdr3_aa: CASSGSGQTDTQYF
v_call: TRBV9; clone_size: -; d_call: -; j_call: TRBJ2-7; cdr3_nt: TGTGCCAGCAGCGTAGGGGACGACTACGAGCAGTACTTC; cdr3_aa: CASSVGDDYEQYF
v_call: TRBV20-1; clone_size: -; d_call: TRBD1; j_call: TRBJ1-2; cdr3_nt: TGCAGTGCTCCTGACAGGGGGTGGAACTATGGCTACACCTTC; cdr3_aa: CSAPDRGWNYGYTF
v_call: TRBV7-2; clone_size: -; d_call: -; j_call: TRBJ1-3; cdr3_nt: TGTGCCAGCAGCTCGACAGGAAACACCATATATTTT; cdr3_aa: CASSSTGNTIYF
v_call: TRBV29-1; clone_size: -; d_call: TRBD1; j_call: TRBJ2-1; cdr3_nt: TGCAGCTCGGGACAGGGGAGTGAGCAGTTCTTC; cdr3_aa: CSSGQGSEQFF
v_call: TRBV11-2; clone_size: few; d_call: TRBD2; j_call: TRBJ2-7; cdr3_nt: TGTGCCAGCAGCTTCACTAGCGCCCGCTGGTACTTC; cdr3_aa: CASSFTSARWYF
v_call: TRBV20-1; clone_size: few; d_call: TRBD1; j_call: TRBJ2-1; cdr3_nt: TGCAGTGCTAGACCGGACAGGGACACCTACAATGAGCAGTTCTTC; cdr3_aa: CSARPDRDTYNEQFF
v_call: TRBV4-3; clone_size: few; d_call: -; j_call: TRBJ2-1; cdr3_nt: TGCGCCAGCAGCCAAGTTCGCGGGAAGGTTAATGAGCAGTTCTTC; cdr3_aa: CASSQVRGKVNEQFF
v_call: TRBV5-1; clone_size: few; d_call: TRBD1; j_call: TRBJ2-3; cdr3_nt: TGCGCCAGCAGCTTCGTTGGACAGGGGTCAGATACGCAGTATTTT; cdr3_aa: CASSFVGQGSDTQYF
v_call: TRBV20-1; clone_size: -; d_call: -; j_call: TRBJ2-3; cdr3_nt: TGCAGGCCCAGAGAGCGGGGAGGGGGGGACACAGATACGCAGTATTTT; cdr3_aa: CRPRERGGGDTDTQYF
v_call: TRBV3-1; clone_size: many; d_call: TRBD2; j_call: TRBJ2-5; cdr3_nt: TGTGCCAGCAGACCCTCAATACTAGCGGAGCAAGAGACCCAGTACTTC; cdr3_aa: CASRPSILAEQETQYF
v_call: TRBV2; clone_size: -; d_call: TRBD1; j_call: TRBJ2-1; cdr3_nt: TGTGCCAGCAGTGAGGGACAGGGTAGGTTCGGGTTGAATGAGCAGTTCTTC; cdr3_aa: CASSEGQGRFGLNEQFF
v_call: TRBV12-3/TRBV12-4; clone_size: -; d_call: TRBD2; j_call: TRBJ2-7; cdr3_nt: TGTGCCAGCACCAGGACTAGCGGGGGTGGCGGCTACGAGCAGTACTTC; cdr3_aa: CASTRTSGGGGYEQYF
v_call: TRBV11-2; clone_size: -; d_call: -; j_call: TRBJ2-7; cdr3_nt: TGTGCCAGCAGCTTAGGTACTAGAGAATACGAGCAGTACTTC; cdr3_aa: CASSLGTREYEQYF
v_call: TRBV6-1; clone_size: few; d_call: -; j_call: TRBJ2-4; cdr3_nt: TGTGCCAGCAGTGAACGACAGGGAGGGTTCATTCAGTACTTC; cdr3_aa: CASSERQGGFIQYF
v_call: TRBV19; clone_size: few; d_call: TRBD1; j_call: TRBJ2-1; cdr3_nt: TGTGCCAGTACCCAACAGGGGGTAGAAAGTGGTGAGCAGTTCTTC; cdr3_aa: CASTQQGVESGEQFF
v_call: TRBV2; clone_size: many; d_call: -; j_call: TRBJ1-6; cdr3_nt: TGTGCCAGCAGTGAGAGGGGCAGCCGCTCCTATAATTCACCCCTCCACTTT; cdr3_aa: CASSERGSRSYNSPLHF
v_call: TRBV15; clone_size: -; d_call: -; j_call: TRBJ2-3; cdr3_nt: TGTGCCACCAGCAGAGTGATCGGGGGTGCGCAGTATTTT; cdr3_aa: CATSRVIGGAQYF
v_call: TRBV7-3; clone_size: few; d_call: TRBD2; j_call: TRBJ2-3; cdr3_nt: TGTGCCAGCAGCGTACCCGGACTAGCGGGGACAACCGCTAGCACAGATACGCAGTATTTT; cdr3_aa: CASSVPGLAGTTASTDTQYF
v_call: TRBV2; clone_size: many; d_call: -; j_call: TRBJ2-7; cdr3_nt: TGTGCCAGCAGTAAAGGACGGGTCAACTACGAGCAGTACTTC; cdr3_aa: CASSKGRVNYEQYF
v_call: TRBV6-5; clone_size: few; d_call: -; j_call: TRBJ1-2; cdr3_nt: TGTGCCAGCAGTTACGACAGCTGGGGATCCTATGGCTACACCTTC; cdr3_aa: CASSYDSWGSYGYTF
v_call: TRBV11-2; clone_size: -; d_call: TRBD1; j_call: TRBJ1-6; cdr3_nt: TGTGCCAGCAGATGGGATACCCTCCGGGACAGCTATAATTCACCCCTCCACTTT; cdr3_aa: CASRWDTLRDSYNSPLHF
v_call: TRBV5-1; clone_size: few; d_call: -; j_call: TRBJ2-2; cdr3_nt: TGCGCCAGCAGCGGGGGTCTCGGGTCCGTGACCGGGGAGCTGTTTTTT; cdr3_aa: CASSGGLGSVTGELFF
v_call: TRBV29-1; clone_size: many; d_call: TRBD2; j_call: TRBJ2-1; cdr3_nt: TGCAGCGTGGGGCCGGGACTAGCGGGAGAGTGGTCCTACAATGAGCAGTTCTTC; cdr3_aa: CSVGPGLAGEWSYNEQFF
v_call: TRBV5-1; clone_size: few; d_call: -; j_call: TRBJ2-5; cdr3_nt: TGCGCCAGCAGCTTGACAGGGATACCAGAGACCCAGTACTTC; cdr3_aa: CASSLTGIPETQYF
v_call: TRBV20-1; clone_size: -; d_call: TRBD2; j_call: TRBJ2-1; cdr3_nt: TGCAGTGCTAGAGCCCTCTCTGACGGGAGGGTCTACAATGAGCAGTTCTTC; cdr3_aa: CSARALSDGRVYNEQFF
v_call: TRBV10-3; clone_size: -; d_call: -; j_call: TRBJ2-7; cdr3_nt: TGTGCCATCAGCTCCCCCGTCCGCCTTGGGACGGTCTACGAGCAGTACTTC; cdr3_aa: CAISSPVRLGTVYEQYF
v_call: TRBV19; clone_size: -; d_call: -; j_call: TRBJ2-3; cdr3_nt: TGTGCCAGTACATCAGGGCACACAGATACGCAGTATTTT; cdr3_aa: CASTSGHTDTQYF
v_call: TRBV6-2/TRBV6-3; clone_size: many; d_call: -; j_call: TRBJ2-6; cdr3_nt: TGTGCCAGCATAGGAAGGATCTCTGGGGCCAACGTCCTGACTTTC; cdr3_aa: CASIGRISGANVLTF
v_call: TRBV5-1; clone_size: -; d_call: -; j_call: TRBJ2-7; cdr3_nt: TGCGCCAGCAGCTTGGCCGAATCGCTATCCTACGAGCAGTACTTC; cdr3_aa: CASSLAESLSYEQYF
v_call: TRBV7-8; clone_size: -; d_call: TRBD2; j_call: TRBJ2-7; cdr3_nt: TGTGCCAGCAGCTTAGGACTAGCGGACGCCTACGAGCAGTACTTC; cdr3_aa: CASSLGLADAYEQYF
v_call: TRBV28; clone_size: many; d_call: TRBD1; j_call: TRBJ2-3; cdr3_nt: TGTGCCAGCAGGCGCACAGGGGGCCACACAGATACGCAGTATTTT; cdr3_aa: CASRRTGGHTDTQYF
v_call: TRBV7-9; clone_size: -; d_call: -; j_call: TRBJ2-3; cdr3_nt: TGTGCCAGCAGATCACTTGGGGGAGATACGCAGTATTTT; cdr3_aa: CASRSLGGDTQYF